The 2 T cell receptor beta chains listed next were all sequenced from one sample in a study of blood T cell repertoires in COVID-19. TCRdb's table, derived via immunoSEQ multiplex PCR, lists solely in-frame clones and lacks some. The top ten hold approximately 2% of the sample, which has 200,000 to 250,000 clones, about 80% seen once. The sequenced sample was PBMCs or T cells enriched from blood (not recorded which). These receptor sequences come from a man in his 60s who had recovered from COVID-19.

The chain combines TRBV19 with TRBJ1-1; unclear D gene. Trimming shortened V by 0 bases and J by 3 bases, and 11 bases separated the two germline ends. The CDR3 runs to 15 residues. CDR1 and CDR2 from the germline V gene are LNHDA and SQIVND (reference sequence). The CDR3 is CASSIEEGVDTEAFF. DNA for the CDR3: TGTGCCAGTAGTATAGAGGAGGGAGTGGACACTGAAGCTTTCTTT. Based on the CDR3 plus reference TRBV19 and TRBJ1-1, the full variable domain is DGGITQSPKYLFRKEGQNVTLSCEQNLNHDAMYWYRQDPGQGLRLIYYSQIVNDFQKGDIAEGYSVSREKKESFPLTVTSAQKNPTAFYLCASSIEEGVDTEAFFGQGTRLTVV.

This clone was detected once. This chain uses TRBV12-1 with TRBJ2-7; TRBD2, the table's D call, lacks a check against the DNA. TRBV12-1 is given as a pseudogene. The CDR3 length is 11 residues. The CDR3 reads CASSSKRPQYF. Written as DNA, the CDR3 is TGTGCCAGCAGCAGTAAGCGGCCTCAGTACTTC.